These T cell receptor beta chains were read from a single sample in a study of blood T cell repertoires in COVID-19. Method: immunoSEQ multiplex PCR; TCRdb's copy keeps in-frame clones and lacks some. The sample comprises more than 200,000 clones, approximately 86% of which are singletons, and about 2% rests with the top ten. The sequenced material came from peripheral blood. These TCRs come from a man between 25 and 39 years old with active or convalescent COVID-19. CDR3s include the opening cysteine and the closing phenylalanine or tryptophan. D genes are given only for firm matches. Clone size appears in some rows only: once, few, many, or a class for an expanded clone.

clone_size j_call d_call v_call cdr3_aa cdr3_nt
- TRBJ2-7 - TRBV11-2 CASSLDLYGTIYEQYF TGTGCCAGCAGCTTAGACTTGTATGGGACAATCTACGAGCAGTACTTC
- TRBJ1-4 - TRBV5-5 CASSLLDRSGSEKLFF TGTGCCAGCAGCTTACTCGACAGGTCTGGTTCCGAAAAACTGTTTTTT
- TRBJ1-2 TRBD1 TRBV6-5 CASSYAGQGVYGYTF TGTGCCAGCAGTTACGCGGGACAGGGGGTCTATGGCTACACCTTC
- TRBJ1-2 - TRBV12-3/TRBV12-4 CASSLRAGEGYTF TGTGCCAGCAGTTTAAGGGCAGGGGAGGGCTACACCTTC
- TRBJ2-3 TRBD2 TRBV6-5 CASRLSGGPQDTQYF TGTGCCAGCAGACTTAGCGGGGGGCCCCAAGATACGCAGTATTTT
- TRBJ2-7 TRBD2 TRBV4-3 CASSQDLRLAGGPYEQYF TGCGCCAGCAGCCAAGATTTAAGACTAGCGGGGGGGCCCTACGAGCAGTACTTC
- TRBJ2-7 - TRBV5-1 CASSFYDRTYEQYF TGCGCCAGCAGCTTTTACGACAGGACCTACGAGCAGTACTTC
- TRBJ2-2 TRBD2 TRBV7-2 CATKLWTSGTGELFF TGTGCCACAAAGCTGTGGACTAGCGGCACCGGGGAGCTGTTTTTT
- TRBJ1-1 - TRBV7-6 CASSPVDSLNTEAFF TGTGCCAGCAGCCCGGTGGACAGCTTGAACACTGAAGCTTTCTTT
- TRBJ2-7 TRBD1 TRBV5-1 CASSFTGDYEQYF TGCGCCAGCAGCTTTACAGGGGACTACGAGCAGTACTTC
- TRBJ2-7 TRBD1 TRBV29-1 CSVSRGRYEQYF TGCAGCGTGTCCAGGGGGAGATACGAGCAGTACTTC
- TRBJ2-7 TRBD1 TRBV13 CASSWTGTGYEQYF TGTGCCAGCAGCTGGACCGGGACAGGCTACGAGCAGTACTTC
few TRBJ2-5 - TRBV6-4 CASSETGTSETQYF TGTGCCAGCAGCGAAACGGGGACTTCAGAGACCCAGTACTTC
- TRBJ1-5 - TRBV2 CASSPTGTNQPQHF TGTGCCAGCAGCCCAACAGGGACCAATCAGCCCCAGCATTTT
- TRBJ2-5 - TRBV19 CASSIGRGQETQYF TGTGCCAGTAGTATTGGTAGGGGACAAGAGACCCAGTACTTC
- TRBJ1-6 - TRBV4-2 CASSQDGTGRNSPLHF TGTGCCAGCAGCCAAGATGGAACAGGCCGAAATTCACCCCTCCACTTT
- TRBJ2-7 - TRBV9 CASSPGLYTYEQYF TGTGCCAGCAGCCCCGGACTATACACCTACGAGCAGTACTTC
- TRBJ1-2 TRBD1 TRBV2 CASSWTGDNYGYTF TGTGCCAGCAGTTGGACAGGCGATAACTATGGCTACACCTTC
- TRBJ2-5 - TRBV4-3 CASSQVSRGLETQYF TGCGCCAGCAGCCAAGTGTCCCGGGGGTTGGAGACCCAGTACTTC
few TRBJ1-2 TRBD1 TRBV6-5 CASGTTGLGYTF TGTGCCAGCGGAACGACAGGGCTTGGCTACACCTTC
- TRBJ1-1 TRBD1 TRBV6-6 CASSYRDREGNTEAFF TGTGCCAGCAGTTACCGGGACAGGGAAGGGAACACTGAAGCTTTCTTT
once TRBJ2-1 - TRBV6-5 CASRKGGRNEQFF TGTGCCAGCAGGAAGGGGGGGCGAAATGAGCAGTTCTTC
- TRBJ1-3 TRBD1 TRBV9 CASSVDAGGGNTIYF TGTGCCAGCAGCGTAGATGCAGGGGGCGGAAACACCATATATTTT
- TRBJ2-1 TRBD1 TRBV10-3 CAISENIQGYNEQFF TGTGCCATCAGTGAGAATATACAGGGGTACAATGAGCAGTTCTTC
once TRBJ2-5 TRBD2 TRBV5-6 CASSLKPSGLQETQYF TGTGCCAGCAGCTTGAAACCTAGCGGGTTGCAAGAGACCCAGTACTTC
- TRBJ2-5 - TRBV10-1 CASSESRRGGETQYF TGCGCCAGCAGTGAGTCACGGCGGGGTGGGGAGACCCAGTACTTC
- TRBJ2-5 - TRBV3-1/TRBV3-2 CASSPLRGQETQYF TGTGCCAGCAGTCCACTTAGGGGCCAAGAGACCCAGTACTTC
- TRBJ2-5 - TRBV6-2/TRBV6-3 CASSPTSLGTQYF TGTGCCAGCAGCCCTACTAGTTTGGGGACCCAGTACTTC
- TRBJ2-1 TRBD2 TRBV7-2 CASSLDSGGLYEQFF TGTGCCAGCAGCTTAGACAGCGGGGGGTTGTATGAGCAGTTCTTC
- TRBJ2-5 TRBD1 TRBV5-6 CASSLVGRDRDAETQYF TGTGCCAGCAGCTTGGTGGGGAGGGACAGGGATGCGGAGACCCAGTACTTC
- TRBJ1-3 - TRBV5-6 CASSFDPGRNTIYF TGTGCCAGCAGCTTCGACCCAGGGCGAAACACCATATATTTT
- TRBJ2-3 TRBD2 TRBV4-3 CASSQDLGGGGTDTQYF TGCGCCAGCAGCCAAGATTTAGGCGGGGGGGGCACAGATACGCAGTATTTT
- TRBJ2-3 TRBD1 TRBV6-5 CASRGKGGSDTQYF TGTGCCAGCAGGGGTAAAGGGGGCTCAGATACGCAGTATTTT
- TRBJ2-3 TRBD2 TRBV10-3 CAISESIQLAGVRDTQYF TGTGCCATCAGTGAGTCGATCCAGTTAGCGGGGGTGAGAGATACGCAGTATTTT
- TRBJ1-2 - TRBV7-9 CASSLAGGASGYTF TGTGCCAGCAGCTTGGCAGGCGGGGCGAGTGGCTACACCTTC
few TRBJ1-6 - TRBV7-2 CASSLGSVGQTNSPLHF TGTGCCAGCAGCTTAGGGTCTGTGGGCCAGACCAATTCACCCCTCCACTTT
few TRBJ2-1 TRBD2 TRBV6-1 CASSELAGGPNEQFF TGTGCCAGCAGTGAACTAGCGGGGGGGCCCAATGAGCAGTTCTTC
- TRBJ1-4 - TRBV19 CASSIDLSVGKLFF TGTGCCAGTAGTATAGATCTGAGTGTTGGAAAACTGTTTTTT
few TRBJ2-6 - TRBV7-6 CASSPNRAGANVLTF TGTGCCAGCAGCCCCAACAGGGCTGGGGCCAACGTCCTGACTTTC
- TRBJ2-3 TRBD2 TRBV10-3 CAISTSGGTDTQYF TGTGCCATTTCGACTAGCGGGGGCACAGATACGCAGTATTTT
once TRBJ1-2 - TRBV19 CASTMAGTVLYGYTF TGTGCCAGTACCATGGCGGGGACGGTCCTCTATGGCTACACCTTC
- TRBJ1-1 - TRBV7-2 CASSLAAGTEAFF TGTGCCAGCAGCTTAGCCGCCGGGACTGAAGCTTTCTTT
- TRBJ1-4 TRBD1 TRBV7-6 CASSLAAGQGISVGEKLFF TGTGCCAGCAGCTTAGCGGCTGGACAGGGTATCTCCGTAGGTGAAAAACTGTTTTTT
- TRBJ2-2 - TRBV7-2 CASSLAGPGELFF TGTGCCAGCAGCTTAGCGGGCCCCGGGGAGCTGTTTTTT
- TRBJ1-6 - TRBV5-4 CASSLVQGSNSPLHF TGTGCCAGCAGCTTGGTCCAGGGGTCAAATTCACCCCTCCACTTT